These 17 T cell receptor beta chains were sequenced from one sample in a study of CD8 T cells in ankylosing spondylitis. General study findings and limits: Blood of patients with ankylosing spondylitis appeared to be characterized by a TCR beta motif of several highly homologous variants.

For these TCRs, the target antigens are not known. TCRdb recomputed calls from the 5' RACE reads with MiXCR, one row per CDR3 protein. The sample shows roughly 470,000 distinct CDR3 sequences, more than 25% of them seen only once. The sample taken for sequencing was blood, either unsorted or a sorted T cell fraction (not recorded which). The receptor set was obtained from a male donor with ankylosing spondylitis.

In its sample, this clonotype was seen many times. The chain combines TRBV6-1 with TRBJ2-2; TRBD1 might be the D (5 bases). Deletions cut 6 bases from V and 1 base from J, with 9 bases between. This CDR3 has 14 amino acids. Per germline, CDR1 MNHNS and CDR2 SASEGT. As DNA, the CDR3 is TGTGCCAGCAGGAGTCAGGGGAACACCGGGGAGCTGTTTTTT. Its protein is CASRSQGNTGELFF.

This clonotype was observed at least ten times. In DNA, the CDR3 is TGTGCCACCAGTGACTCCCTCGGACTAGCGGCTTACAATGAGCAGTTCTTC. This translates into CATSDSLGLAAYNEQFF. The genes are TRBV24-1 and TRBJ2-1; 10 bases are shared with TRBD2. Germline loops: CDR1 KGHDR, CDR2 SFDVKD. V gave up 4 bases and J gave up 4 bases; unmatched junction bases: 9. This CDR3 is 17 amino acids long.

This CDR3 is CASSSPSRGPNTEAFF. CDR3 DNA sequence: TGTGCCAGCAGTTCCCCCTCGAGGGGCCCGAACACTGAAGCTTTCTTT. The chain uses TRBV12-3 or TRBV12-4 and TRBJ1-1; a possible D gene is TRBD1 (5 bases). Trimming removed 4 bases at V and 1 base at J, with 16 bases between. This CDR3 contains 16 residues.

The chain combines TRBV7-9 with TRBJ1-4; D gene ambiguous. Per the germline V gene, CDR1 is SEHNR and CDR2 is FQNEAQ (reference sequence). The CDR3 is made up of 13 amino acids. Deletions cut 2 bases from V and 7 bases from J, with 8 bases between. DNA of the CDR3: TGTGCCAGCAGCTTATATAAGAGTGAAAAACTGTTTTTT. Protein sequence: CASSLYKSEKLFF.

In this sample, this clonotype turned up a few times. This chain links TRBV7-8 with TRBJ2-2; 9 bases are shared with TRBD1. The trim removed 3 bases at V and 4 bases at J, leaving 6 bases unmatched. CDR1 and CDR2 (germline): SGHVS, FQNEAQ. CDR3 length: 16 amino acids. In DNA form, the CDR3 reads TGTGCCAGCAGCTTTACAGGGGGCGCGGTCACCGGGGAGCTGTTTTTT. As protein: CASSFTGGAVTGELFF.

This clonotype was observed at least ten times. This chain joins TRBV4-2 and TRBJ2-1; D not resolved. This CDR3 is 13 amino acids long. Germline V gene data show CDR1 as LGHNA and CDR2 as YNFKEQ. V was clipped by 6 bases and J by 7 bases, with 13 bases between them. CDR3 region: CASSRPGVNEQFF. CDR3 DNA: TGTGCCAGCAGTCGACCGGGTGTGAATGAGCAGTTCTTC.

This clonotype was seen more than once but under ten times. The chain has TRBV29-1 and TRBJ1-2, with D perhaps TRBD1 (5 bases). The V gene's germline CDR1 is SQVTM and CDR2 ANQGSEA. The CDR3 sequence is 12 residues long. V lost 3 bases, J lost 4 bases, and 9 bases lay in between. CDR3 residues: CSVEQGTYGYTF. Here the CDR3 DNA reads TGCAGCGTTGAGCAGGGTACCTATGGCTACACCTTC.

The genes are TRBV9 and TRBJ1-2, with D maybe TRBD1 (6 bases). The CDR3 loop spans 15 amino acids. Trimming cost V 0 bases and J 2 bases, with 11 bases left between them. CDR1 is SGDLS and CDR2 is YYNGEE in the germline V gene. CDR3 residues: CASSVAQGTNYGYTF. CDR3 DNA: TGTGCCAGCAGCGTAGCGCAGGGGACCAACTATGGCTACACCTTC.

The chain recombines TRBV3-1 with TRBJ2-5; D may be TRBD1 (5 bases). This CDR3 comprises 15 residues. The ends were cut back, 3 bases at V and 2 bases at J, with 13 bases in the middle. Germline assignment: CDR1 LGHDT and CDR2 YNNKEL (reference sequence). This chain's CDR3 is CASSHDRGRQETQYF. CDR3 DNA sequence: TGTGCCAGCAGCCATGATAGGGGTCGGCAAGAGACCCAGTACTTC.

A few counts support this clonotype. The chain is built from TRBV5-1 and TRBJ2-5; D gene unclear. V lost 4 bases and J 1 base, leaving 8 bases between the germline ends. Germline V lookup: CDR1 SGHRS, CDR2 YFSETQ. There are 13 residues in the CDR3. CDR3 protein: CASSPRTQETQYF. The DNA of the CDR3 is TGCGCCAGCAGCCCCCGAACCCAAGAGACCCAGTACTTC.

This clonotype appeared many times. The chain joins TRBV29-1 to TRBJ1-6; D might be TRBD1 (6 bases). The germline V gene encodes CDR1 SQVTM and CDR2 ANQGSEA. With 4 bases removed from V and 8 bases from J, the gap between germline ends came to 15 bases. This CDR3 spans 14 amino acids. The CDR3 reads CSVASGQRDSPLHF. DNA for the CDR3: TGCAGCGTTGCCTCGGGACAAAGGGATTCACCCCTCCACTTT. Variable domain in full (rest from reference TRBV29-1 and TRBJ1-6): SAVISQKPSRDICQRGTSLTIQCQVDSQVTMMFWYRQQPGQSLTLIATANQGSEATYESGFVIDKFPISRPNLTFSTLTVSNMSPEDSSIYLCSVASGQRDSPLHFGNGTRLTVT.

The chain has TRBV11-3 and TRBJ2-1; no firm D call. V was pared by 0 bases and J by 7 bases, with 7 bases between. The CDR3 totals 13 residues. The V gene's germline CDR1 is SGHNT and CDR2 YENEEA. CDR3 nucleotide sequence: TGTGCCAGCAGCTTAGAAGTGGAGAATGAGCAGTTCTTC. Its protein product is CASSLEVENEQFF.

This clonotype has a handful of counts. V gene TRBV24-1 combines with J gene TRBJ2-7; D not certain. With 12 bases removed from V and 5 bases from J, the gap between germline ends came to 13 bases. The CDR3 extends over 11 amino acids. Looked up from germline, CDR1 is KGHDR and CDR2 is SFDVKD. Here the CDR3 reads CAPLGQHEQYV. The CDR3 DNA follows: TGTGCCCCTCTAGGGCAACACGAGCAGTACGTC.

This clonotype was detected only a few times. The genes are TRBV7-2 and TRBJ2-3, with D possibly being TRBD2 (6 bases). There are 13 residues in the CDR3. The V end was cut by 4 bases, the J end by 8 bases, with 13 bases between. In germline, CDR1 is SGHTA, CDR2 FQGNSA. This CDR3 is CASSSVLRGTQYF. In nucleotides, the CDR3 is TGTGCCAGCAGCTCGGTTCTGCGGGGTACGCAGTATTTT.

The rearrangement uses TRBV7-9 and TRBJ1-4, with no clear D. CDR3 length: 16 amino acids. Trimming shortened V by 7 bases and J by 0 bases, and 15 bases separated the two germline ends. CDR1 SEHNR and CDR2 FQNEAQ come from the germline V gene (reference sequence). CDR3 loop: CASTGFSVATNEKLFF. The CDR3 DNA is TGTGCCAGCACCGGGTTCTCGGTTGCAACTAATGAAAAACTGTTTTTT.

The chain is built from TRBV7-2 and TRBJ2-5; the D call may be TRBD1 or TRBD2 (5 bases each). V shed 8 bases and J shed 3 bases, with 7 bases lying between them. This CDR3 region has 11 residues. Germline V lookup: CDR1 SGHTA, CDR2 FQGNSA. This CDR3 reads CASQGEETQYF. The DNA of the CDR3 is TGTGCCAGCCAGGGAGAAGAGACCCAGTACTTC.

This chain links TRBV21-1 with TRBJ1-6; the table's D call, TRBD1, has no DNA check behind it. TRBV21-1 is an annotated pseudogene. CDR3 size: 15 residues. The DNA of the CDR3 is TGTGCCAGCATCAGAGTTAGGGGGATGTATTCACCCCTCCACTTT. The encoded protein is CASIRVRGMYSPLHF.